The rows below give T cell receptor beta chains drawn from one sample of a study of shared clonotypes between healthy human individuals. Assay: immunoSEQ multiplex PCR; the TCRdb copy retains only in-frame clones and omits some. The table shows about 1 million clones, with more than 65% occurring only once. Sequencing was done on a sample of memory CD4+ T cells sorted from blood. These receptors were taken from a man between 18 and 35 years old in good health. Each CDR3 is given with its conserved first and last residue. The D gene is left open where the match is weak.

d_call,v_call,j_call,cdr3_aa
TRBD2,TRBV5-6,TRBJ2-5,CASSLAALGLAGETQYF
NA,TRBV2,TRBJ1-2,CASSARGAVGGYTF
TRBD1,TRBV6-5,TRBJ1-4,CASRRQGAGEKLFF
NA,TRBV4-1,NA,CASSQDGLSYEQYF
TRBD2,TRBV7-3,TRBJ2-3,CASSPGLAVTDTQYF
NA,TRBV19,TRBJ2-7,CASRGRLDEQYF
NA,TRBV18,TRBJ1-5,CASSQGSDQPQHF
NA,TRBV5-1,TRBJ1-3,CASSASATGNTIYF
NA,TRBV4-1,TRBJ1-1,CASSPRLPLLNTEAFF
TRBD1,TRBV6-1,TRBJ1-1,CASGTGWGENTEAFF
NA,TRBV14,TRBJ2-1,CASSQTLLSSYNEQFF